This section outlines one TCR beta chain sequence together with its context. Its target is unknown. Germline lookup yields CDR1 SGHNT and CDR2 YYREEE (reference sequence). The CDR3 consists of 13 residues. With 4 bases removed from V and 3 bases from J, the gap between germline ends came to 11 bases. Profiled with immunoSEQ multiplex PCR; TCRdb holds only in-frame clones, not every one. Found here are about 200,000 clones, around 94% of them singletons; the top ten hold around 1.8%. This record belongs to a study of T cell responses to AZD1222 COVID-19 vaccine. Findings of the study overall: White British donors predominated, females outnumbered males, and clonal diversity was possibly underestimated.

Sequenced here: peripheral blood, sampled 28 days after the second dose of the MenACWY control vaccine. The source is an adult who received the MenACWY meningococcal vaccine as a control. The chain uses TRBV5-4 and TRBJ2-7, with D perhaps being TRBD1 or TRBD2 (5 bases each). The CDR3: CASSPRDGYEQYF. CDR3 in DNA: TGTGCCAGCAGCCCCCGGGACGGCTACGAGCAGTACTTC.